Detailed here is one T cell receptor (beta chain). The data are from a study of T cells in Graves' hyperthyroidism and ophthalmopathy. CDR1 is SGDLS and CDR2 is YYNGEE in the germline V gene. This CDR3 region has 15 residues. After removal of 0 bases from V and 4 bases from J, the junction contained 3 bases not matched to a gene. Amplification of TCR beta CDR3 regions used RNA as the template. Primed by the HTBI set, a first-round RT-PCR was run on the TCR CDR3. TCRdb recomputed calls from the multiplex PCR reads with MiXCR, one row per CDR3 protein. The sample lists over 250,000 distinct CDR3 sequences; 20% to 25% were seen once.

The sequence came from a man aged 35-49 years with Graves' hyperthyroidism that later progressed to Graves' ophthalmopathy. The source material was blood. V and J are TRBV9 and TRBJ1-1; 10 bases fit TRBD1. This CDR3 is CASSVGGTGVTEAFF. The CDR3 DNA reads TGTGCCAGCAGCGTAGGAGGGACAGGGGTCACTGAAGCTTTCTTT.